The entry below gives a single T cell receptor (beta chain) sequence along with its context. The data stem from a study of T cell changes during pregnancy in multiple sclerosis. From germline, CDR1 is MDHEN and CDR2 SYDVKM. J lost 6 bases, V lost 5 bases, and 12 bases had no gene match. The CDR3 covers 16 residues. The assay was immunoSEQ multiplex PCR, and TCRdb's table has in-frame clones only and misses some. The table lists about 36,000 clones, 85% to 95% of them singletons. Sequenced material: PBMCs (not recorded whether the cells were cultured). The sequence was obtained from a female donor with multiple sclerosis, enrolled in a pregnancy study. The J gene is TRBJ2-4, the V gene TRBV28; 8 nucleotides line up with TRBD1. The DNA of the CDR3 is TGTGCCAGCAGTCCCCTACTCCGGACAGGGATAAACATTCAGTACTTC. Translated: CASSPLLRTGINIQYF.